These 10 T cell receptor beta chains share one sample of origin, sequenced in a study of T cells in Graves' hyperthyroidism and ophthalmopathy. What was amplified from RNA transcripts were TCR beta CDR3 regions. First-round RT-PCR targeting the TCR CDR3 was performed with the HTBI primer set. From the multiplex PCR reads, TCRdb called clonotypes with MiXCR, one entry per CDR3 protein. The sample lists about 500,000 distinct CDR3 sequences, about 16% occurring once. The sample consisted of blood. The source of these receptors is a woman under 40 with Graves' ophthalmopathy.

J is TRBJ1-4 and V is TRBV12-3 or TRBV12-4, with D uncertain. The CDR3 runs to 14 residues. Trimming left V 3 bases short and J 6 bases short, with 11 bases between. DNA of the CDR3: TGTGCCAGCAGTTTTCAGCCGGAGGATGAAAAACTGTTTTTT. Translation gives CASSFQPEDEKLFF.

CDR3 nucleotides: TGTGCCAGCAGCCAGACTCGGAGGGGCACTGAAGCTTTCTTT. Protein product: CASSQTRRGTEAFF. The chain carries TRBV14 and TRBJ1-1, with D maybe TRBD1 (5 bases). The germline CDR1 and CDR2 sequences are SGHDN and FVKESK. Trimming shortened V by 3 bases and J by 4 bases, and 12 bases separated the two germline ends. The length of the CDR3 is 14 residues. Drawing the rest from reference TRBV14 and TRBJ1-1, the complete variable domain is EAGVTQFPSHSVIEKGQTVTLRCDPISGHDNLYWYRRVMGKEIKFLLHFVKESKQDESGMPNNRFLAERTGGTYSTLKVQPAELEDSGVYFCASSQTRRGTEAFFGQGTRLTVV.

On this clonotype itself: With a much larger clone just one base away, this may be a read error. The chain uses TRBV6-5 and TRBJ1-1, with a possible D match to TRBD1 (5 bases). The germline gives CDR1 MNHEY, CDR2 SVGAGI. This CDR3 is 12 amino acids long. V lost 4 bases, J lost 6 bases, and 9 bases lay in between. The CDR3 DNA reads TGTGCCAGCAGTTGCGGGGCCGCTGAAGCTTTCTTT. It encodes CASSCGAAEAFF.

Only a few counts were recorded for this clonotype. The rearrangement joins TRBV25-1 to TRBJ1-2; tentative D call: TRBD1 (6 bases). V lost 6 bases to trimming and J lost 7 bases, with 18 bases between them. This CDR3 spans 14 amino acids. Germline assignment: CDR1 MGHDK and CDR2 SYGVNS. CDR3 amino acids: CASSPPGGAGGYTF. For the CDR3, the DNA is TGTGCCAGCAGCCCGCCCGGGGGGGCAGGTGGCTACACCTTC.

A word on this clonotype: An end of the junction does not agree with germline; a read error may underlie this. The chain links TRBV12-3 or TRBV12-4 to TRBJ2-2, with 11 positions matching TRBD1. The CDR3 is 21 amino acids. The CDR3 here is CASSPLPPDGDRGGETGGLFF. DNA of the CDR3: TGTGCCAGCAGCCCTTTACCCCCCGACGGGGACAGGGGGGGGGAGACCGGGGGGCTGTTTTTT.

The table lists this clonotype with many counts. The chain uses TRBV20-1 and TRBJ2-3; D might be TRBD1 (6 bases). Germline CDR1 and CDR2: DFQATT and SNEGSKA (reference sequence). The CDR3 runs 13 residues. V was clipped by 8 bases and J by 1 base, with 13 bases between them. The CDR3 sequence is CSRQGFGTDTQYF. In DNA, the CDR3 is TGCAGTAGGCAGGGGTTTGGCACAGATACGCAGTATTTT.

This clonotype came up a few times. V is TRBV6-2 or TRBV6-3 and J is TRBJ2-7, with 11 positions matching TRBD2. The trim removed 5 bases at V and 3 bases at J, leaving 6 bases unmatched. Per germline, CDR1 MNHEY and CDR2 SVGEGT. CDR3 length: 15 amino acids. The CDR3 bases are TGTGCCAGCAGTACCCGGACTAGCGGGCGCTACGAGCAGTACTTC. Residues: CASSTRTSGRYEQYF.

The chain uses TRBV6-5 and TRBJ1-5, with a possible D match to TRBD1 (6 bases). The CDR3 has 16 residues. The germline V gene encodes CDR1 MNHEY and CDR2 SVGAGI. The V end was cut by 0 bases, the J end by 7 bases, with 16 bases between. As DNA, the CDR3 is TGTGCCAGCAGTTACTCGAGGGGCAGGGGAGGGCAGCCCCAGCATTTT. Amino acid sequence: CASSYSRGRGGQPQHF.

This clonotype occurred a few times. The genes are TRBV29-1 and TRBJ2-1, with 7 bases fitting TRBD2. The CDR3 extends over 14 amino acids. Germline assignment: CDR1 SQVTM and CDR2 ANQGSEA. The trim removed 4 bases at V and 7 bases at J, leaving 10 bases unmatched. CDR3 loop: CSVGGLGWSNEQFF. The CDR3 nucleotides are TGCAGCGTTGGCGGACTAGGGTGGTCGAATGAGCAGTTCTTC.

About this clonotype: This may stem from a read error, because a much larger clone lies one nucleotide away. The chain links TRBV6-5 to TRBJ1-1; D is unresolved. The CDR3 spans 19 residues. The V gene's germline CDR1 is MNHEY and CDR2 SVGAGI. As DNA, the CDR3 is TGTGCCAGCAGTTACTCGATTCTCTCAAGGATCGAACAGAACACTGGAGCTTTCTTT. Protein product: CASSYSILSRIEQNTGAFF.